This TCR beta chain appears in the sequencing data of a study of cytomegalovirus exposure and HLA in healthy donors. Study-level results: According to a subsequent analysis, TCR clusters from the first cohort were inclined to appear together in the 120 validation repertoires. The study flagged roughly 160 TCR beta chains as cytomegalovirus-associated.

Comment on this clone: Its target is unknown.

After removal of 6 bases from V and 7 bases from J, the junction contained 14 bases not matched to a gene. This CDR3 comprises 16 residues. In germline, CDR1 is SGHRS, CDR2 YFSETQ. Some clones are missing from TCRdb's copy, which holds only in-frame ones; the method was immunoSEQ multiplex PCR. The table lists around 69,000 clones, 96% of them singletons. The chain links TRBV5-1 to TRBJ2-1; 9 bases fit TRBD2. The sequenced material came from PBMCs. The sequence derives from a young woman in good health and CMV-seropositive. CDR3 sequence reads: CASTRVAGVGLNEQFF. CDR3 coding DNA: TGCGCCAGCACCCGGGTAGCGGGGGTCGGACTGAATGAGCAGTTCTTC.